Included here is one T cell receptor (beta chain) sequence, with context. Its antigen is unknown. The table came from immunoSEQ multiplex PCR; TCRdb's copy has only in-frame clones and leaves some out. The data show around 120,000 clones, approximately 84% seen once. The V end was cut by 4 bases, the J end by 7 bases, with 13 bases between. Germline V gene lookup returns CDR1 GTSNPN and CDR2 SVGIG (reference sequence). The CDR3 has 13 residues. The record originates from a study of radiotherapy plus CTLA-4 blockade in lung cancer. Study conclusions and caveats: TCR clones of tumor origin grew in blood after radiotherapy plus ipilimumab.

Sequencing was performed on peripheral blood, taken from a patient treated with radiotherapy plus ipilimumab. The chain couples TRBV30 to TRBJ2-2, with D perhaps TRBD2 (5 bases). This clonotype originated in a human donor with non-small cell lung cancer who had a partial response to radiotherapy plus ipilimumab. This CDR3 reads CAWNLLGDGELFF. CDR3 nucleotides: TGTGCCTGGAACTTACTAGGAGACGGGGAGCTGTTTTTT.